The 7 T cell receptor beta chains presented below share a single source sample, sequenced in a study of T cell repertoires in cytomegalovirus infection. TCRdb independently ran MiXCR on the reads; one entry per CDR3 protein. The table lists around 750,000 distinct CDR3 sequences, 32% of them singletons. Their antigen targets remain unknown. The sample was cultured CD8+ T cells from PBMCs, taken from culture after CMV antigen stimulation. The origin of the receptors is a human donor in good health (CMV status not recorded). Some clones in this sample may be carry-over from other donors' samples.

The V call is TRBV12-3 or TRBV12-4, the J call TRBJ2-1; 13 positions agree with TRBD2. Unmatched junction bases numbered 6, after V lost 3 bases and J lost 4 bases. The CDR3 sequence is 17 residues long. The CDR3 region is CASSFLLAGGPYNEQFF. DNA for the CDR3: TGTGCCAGCAGTTTCCTACTAGCGGGGGGGCCGTACAATGAGCAGTTCTTC.

This clonotype appeared many times. This chain connects TRBV18 to TRBJ1-5; tentatively, D is TRBD1 (5 bases). CDR1 is KGHSH and CDR2 is LQKENI in the germline V gene. The CDR3 is 14 residues long. Trimming removed 2 bases at V and 6 bases at J, with 11 bases between. CDR3 bases: TGTGCCAGCTCACCAAACAGGTGGGCTCAGCCCCAGCATTTT. Translation: CASSPNRWAQPQHF.

Worth noting for this clonotype: A read error is likely, as this CDR3 ends without the conserved phenylalanine or tryptophan. The chain employs TRBV23-1 and TRBJ2-2; TRBD2 aligns across 11 bases. TRBV23-1 is identified as an open reading frame with a role that is uncertain. With 3 bases clipped from V and 0 bases from J, the junction kept 3 bases outside the gene matches. The CDR3 has 17 amino acids. CDR3 amino acids: CASSHPSGGTNTGELFL. In DNA form, the CDR3 reads TGCGCCAGCAGTCACCCTAGCGGGGGGACGAACACCGGGGAGCTGTTTCTT.

This rearrangement joins TRBV19 to TRBJ2-1; TRBD2 matches 8 bases. This CDR3 has 16 amino acids. J gave up 6 bases and V 1 base, and 8 bases lay outside the gene matches. Germline V gives CDR1 LNHDA, CDR2 SQIVND (reference sequence). CDR3 DNA: TGTGCCAGTAGTATAGCCCCACGGGGGGGCCGCAATGAGCAGTTCTTC. Its protein is CASSIAPRGGRNEQFF. Complete variable domain (other parts from reference TRBV19 and TRBJ2-1): DGGITQSPKYLFRKEGQNVTLSCEQNLNHDAMYWYRQDPGQGLRLIYYSQIVNDFQKGDIAEGYSVSREKKESFPLTVTSAQKNPTAFYLCASSIAPRGGRNEQFFGPGTRLTVL.

The chain combines TRBV20-1 with TRBJ2-7; the D gene is possibly TRBD2 (5 bases). This CDR3 has 12 amino acids. Trimming shortened V by 6 bases and J by 3 bases, and 12 bases separated the two germline ends. Germline V gene sequence: CDR1 DFQATT, CDR2 SNEGSKA (reference sequence). The CDR3 nucleotides are TGCAGTGCCGGGATTTTAGGCTACGAGCAGTACTTC. Its translation is CSAGILGYEQYF.

Here the CDR3 DNA reads TGTGCCAGCAGCTTAGGACTCCAATATCTCCACTTT. Amino acids: CASSLGLQYLHF. The gene calls are TRBV7-9 and TRBJ1-6, with D unresolved. From germline, CDR1 is SEHNR and CDR2 FQNEAQ (reference sequence). Trimming stripped 1 base from V and 16 bases from J, with 11 bases between. CDR3 size: 12 residues.

This clonotype came up once. A read error may account for a junction end that differs from germline. This rearrangement joins TRBV27 to TRBJ2-2, with D tentatively TRBD2 (5 bases). The germline V gene has CDR1 MNHEY and CDR2 SMNVEV (reference sequence). The CDR3 runs 15 residues. Here the CDR3 DNA reads TGTGCCAGCAGTCCGCCCCGGGATCTCACCGGGGAGCTGCTTTTT. It encodes CASSPPRDLTGELLF.